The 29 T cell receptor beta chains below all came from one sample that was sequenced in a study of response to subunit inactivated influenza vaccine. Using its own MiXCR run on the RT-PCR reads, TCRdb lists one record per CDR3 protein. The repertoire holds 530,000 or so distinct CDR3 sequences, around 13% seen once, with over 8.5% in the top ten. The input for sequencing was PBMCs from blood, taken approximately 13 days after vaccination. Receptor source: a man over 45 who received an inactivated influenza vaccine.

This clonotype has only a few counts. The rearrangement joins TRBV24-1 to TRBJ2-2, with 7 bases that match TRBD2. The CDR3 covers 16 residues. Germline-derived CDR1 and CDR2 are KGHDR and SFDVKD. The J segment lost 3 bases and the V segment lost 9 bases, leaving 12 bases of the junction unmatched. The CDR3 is CATAGERGKYTGELFF. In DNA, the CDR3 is TGTGCCACCGCCGGGGAGCGGGGAAAATACACCGGGGAGCTGTTTTTT.

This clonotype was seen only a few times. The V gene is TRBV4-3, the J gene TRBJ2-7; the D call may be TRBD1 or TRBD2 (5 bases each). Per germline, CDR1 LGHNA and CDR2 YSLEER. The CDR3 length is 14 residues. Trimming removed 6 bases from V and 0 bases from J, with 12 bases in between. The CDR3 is CASRLGVGSYEQYF. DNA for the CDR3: TGCGCCAGCAGGTTGGGGGTAGGCTCCTACGAGCAGTACTTC.

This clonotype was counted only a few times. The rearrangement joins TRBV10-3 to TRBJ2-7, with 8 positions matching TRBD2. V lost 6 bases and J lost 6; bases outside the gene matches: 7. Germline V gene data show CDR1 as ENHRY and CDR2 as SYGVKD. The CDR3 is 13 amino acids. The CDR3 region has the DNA TGTGCCATCAGCGCGCGGGAGGACTCCGAGCAGTACTTC. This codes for CAISAREDSEQYF.

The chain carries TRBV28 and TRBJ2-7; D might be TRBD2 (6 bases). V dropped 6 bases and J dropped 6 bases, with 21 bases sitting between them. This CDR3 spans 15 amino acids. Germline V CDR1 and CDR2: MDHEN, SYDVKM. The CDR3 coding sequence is TGTGCCAGCAGCACGGCGGGATTGCGTGGTAGCGAGCAGTACTTC. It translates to CASSTAGLRGSEQYF.

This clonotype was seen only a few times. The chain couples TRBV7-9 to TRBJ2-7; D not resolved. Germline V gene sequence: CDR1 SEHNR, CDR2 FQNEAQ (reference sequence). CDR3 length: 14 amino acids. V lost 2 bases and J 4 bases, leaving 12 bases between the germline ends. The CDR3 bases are TGTGCCAGCAGCTTAACGGACCGAGTTTACGAGCAGTACTTC. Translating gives CASSLTDRVYEQYF.

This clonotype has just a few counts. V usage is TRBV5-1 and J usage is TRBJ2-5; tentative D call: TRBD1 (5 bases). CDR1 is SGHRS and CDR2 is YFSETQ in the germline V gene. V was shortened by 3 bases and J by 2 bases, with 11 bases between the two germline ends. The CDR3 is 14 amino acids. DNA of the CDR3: TGCGCCAGCAGCTGGCAGGGCGGACAAGAGACCCAGTACTTC. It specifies CASSWQGGQETQYF.

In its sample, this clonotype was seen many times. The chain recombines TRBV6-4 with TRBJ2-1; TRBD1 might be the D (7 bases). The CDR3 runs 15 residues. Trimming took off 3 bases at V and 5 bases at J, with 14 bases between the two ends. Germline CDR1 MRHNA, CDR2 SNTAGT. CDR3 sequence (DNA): TGTGCCAGCAGTGATAAGGAGGGGGCCCACAATGAGCAGTTCTTC. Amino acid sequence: CASSDKEGAHNEQFF.

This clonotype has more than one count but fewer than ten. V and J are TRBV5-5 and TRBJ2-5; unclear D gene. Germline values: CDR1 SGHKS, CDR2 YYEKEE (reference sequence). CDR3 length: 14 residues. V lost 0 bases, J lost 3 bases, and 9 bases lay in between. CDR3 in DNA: TGTGCCAGCAGCTTGGATGTGCGAGAAGAGACCCAGTACTTC. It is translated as CASSLDVREETQYF. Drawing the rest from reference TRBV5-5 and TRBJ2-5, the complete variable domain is DAGVTQSPTHLIKTRGQQVTLRCSPISGHKSVSWYQQVLGQGPQFIFQYYEKEERGRGNFPDRFSARQFPNYSSELNVNALLLGDSALYLCASSLDVREETQYFGPGTRLLVL.

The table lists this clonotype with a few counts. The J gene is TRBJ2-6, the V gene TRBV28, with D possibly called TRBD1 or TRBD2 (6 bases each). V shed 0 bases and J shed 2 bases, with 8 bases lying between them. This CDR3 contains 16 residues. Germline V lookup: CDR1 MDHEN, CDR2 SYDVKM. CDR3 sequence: CASSLWGGAGANVLTF. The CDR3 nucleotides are TGTGCCAGCAGTTTATGGGGGGGCGCTGGGGCCAACGTCCTGACTTTC.

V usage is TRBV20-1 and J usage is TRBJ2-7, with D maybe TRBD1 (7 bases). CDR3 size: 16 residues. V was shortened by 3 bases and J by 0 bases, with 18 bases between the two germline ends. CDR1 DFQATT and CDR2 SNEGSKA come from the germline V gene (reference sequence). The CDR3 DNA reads TGCAGTGCTAGTGACAGGGCTATCGGGAGCTCCTACGAGCAGTACTTC. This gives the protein CSASDRAIGSSYEQYF.

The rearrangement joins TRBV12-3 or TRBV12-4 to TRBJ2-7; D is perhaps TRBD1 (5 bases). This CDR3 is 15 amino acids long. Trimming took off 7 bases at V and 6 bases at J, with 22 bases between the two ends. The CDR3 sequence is CASTLGLPSGGEQYF. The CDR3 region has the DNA TGTGCCAGCACCCTGGGGCTACCTTCAGGTGGCGAGCAGTACTTC.

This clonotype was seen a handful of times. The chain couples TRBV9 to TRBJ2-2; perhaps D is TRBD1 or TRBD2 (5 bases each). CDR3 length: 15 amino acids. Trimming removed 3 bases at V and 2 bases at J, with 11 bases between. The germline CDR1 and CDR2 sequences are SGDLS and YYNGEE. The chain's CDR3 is CASSAGPFNTGELFF. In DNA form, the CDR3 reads TGTGCCAGCAGCGCGGGACCCTTTAACACCGGGGAGCTGTTTTTT.

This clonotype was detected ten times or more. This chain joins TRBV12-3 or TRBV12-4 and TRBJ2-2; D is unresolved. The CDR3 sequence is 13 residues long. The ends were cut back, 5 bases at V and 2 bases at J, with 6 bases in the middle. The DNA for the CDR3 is TGTGCCAGCAGTGTTCAAAACACCGGGGAGCTGTTTTTT. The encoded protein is CASSVQNTGELFF.

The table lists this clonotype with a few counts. CDR3 amino acids: CASSTSPAYEQYF. The DNA of the CDR3 is TGTGCCAGCAGCACTTCCCCAGCCTACGAGCAGTACTTC. V usage is TRBV6-1 and J usage is TRBJ2-7; D remains ambiguous. Trimming removed 6 bases from V and 2 bases from J, with 11 bases in between. CDR1 and CDR2 from the germline V gene are MNHNS and SASEGT. This CDR3 spans 13 amino acids.

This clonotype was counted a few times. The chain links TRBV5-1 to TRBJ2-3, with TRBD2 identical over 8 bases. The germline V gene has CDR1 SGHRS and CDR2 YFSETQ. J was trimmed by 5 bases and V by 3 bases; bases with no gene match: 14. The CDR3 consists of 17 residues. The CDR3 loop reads CASSWEEAGASQDTQYF. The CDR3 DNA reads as TGCGCCAGCAGCTGGGAAGAAGCGGGGGCATCGCAAGATACGCAGTATTTT.

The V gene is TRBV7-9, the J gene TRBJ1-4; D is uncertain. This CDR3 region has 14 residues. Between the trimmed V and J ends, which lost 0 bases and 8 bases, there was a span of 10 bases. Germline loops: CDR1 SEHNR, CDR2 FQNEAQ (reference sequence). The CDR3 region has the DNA TGTGCCAGCAGCTTAGCGGACCTTGAGGAAAAACTGTTTTTT. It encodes CASSLADLEEKLFF.

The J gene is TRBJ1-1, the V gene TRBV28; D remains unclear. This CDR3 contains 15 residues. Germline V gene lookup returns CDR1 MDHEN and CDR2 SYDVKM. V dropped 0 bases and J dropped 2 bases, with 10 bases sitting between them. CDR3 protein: CASSLWSRSNTEAFF. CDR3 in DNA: TGTGCCAGCAGTTTATGGTCCAGGTCAAACACTGAAGCTTTCTTT.

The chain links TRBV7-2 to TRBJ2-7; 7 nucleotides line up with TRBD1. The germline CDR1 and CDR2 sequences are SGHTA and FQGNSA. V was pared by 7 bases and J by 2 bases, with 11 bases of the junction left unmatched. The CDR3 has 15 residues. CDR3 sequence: CASTAYPGQTYEQYF. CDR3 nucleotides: TGTGCCAGCACCGCTTACCCGGGACAGACCTACGAGCAGTACTTC.

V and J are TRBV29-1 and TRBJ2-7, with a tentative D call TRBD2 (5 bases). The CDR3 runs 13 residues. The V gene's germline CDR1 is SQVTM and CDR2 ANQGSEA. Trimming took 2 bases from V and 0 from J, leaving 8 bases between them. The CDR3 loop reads CSVESGSSYEQYF. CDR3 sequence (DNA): TGCAGCGTTGAAAGCGGCAGCTCCTACGAGCAGTACTTC.

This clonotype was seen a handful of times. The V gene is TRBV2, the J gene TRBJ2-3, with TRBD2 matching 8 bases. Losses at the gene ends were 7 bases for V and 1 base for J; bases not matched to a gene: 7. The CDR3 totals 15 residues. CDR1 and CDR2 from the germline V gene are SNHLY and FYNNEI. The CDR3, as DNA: TGTGCCAGCAAACTACGGCGGGGGGGCACAGATACGCAGTATTTT. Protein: CASKLRRGGTDTQYF.

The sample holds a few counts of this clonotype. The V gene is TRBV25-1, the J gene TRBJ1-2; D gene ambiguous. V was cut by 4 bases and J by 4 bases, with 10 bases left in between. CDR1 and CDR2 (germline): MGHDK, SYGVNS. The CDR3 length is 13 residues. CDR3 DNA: TGTGCCAGCAGTGTCGGTAAAGCCTATGGCTACACCTTC. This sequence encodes CASSVGKAYGYTF.

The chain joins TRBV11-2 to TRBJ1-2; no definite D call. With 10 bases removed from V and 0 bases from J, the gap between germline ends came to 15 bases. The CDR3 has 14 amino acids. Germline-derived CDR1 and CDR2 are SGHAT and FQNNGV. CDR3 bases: TGTGCCACCAAAAGGGCGTTTACTAACTATGGCTACACCTTC. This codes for CATKRAFTNYGYTF.

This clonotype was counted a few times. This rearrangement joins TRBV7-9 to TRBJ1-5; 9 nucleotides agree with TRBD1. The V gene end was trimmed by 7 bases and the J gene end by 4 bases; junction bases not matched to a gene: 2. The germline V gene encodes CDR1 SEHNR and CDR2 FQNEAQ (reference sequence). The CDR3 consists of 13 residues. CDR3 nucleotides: TGTGCCAGCATAGGGACAGGGAATCAGCCCCAGCATTTT. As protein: CASIGTGNQPQHF.

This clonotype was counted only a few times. The CDR3 DNA reads as TGCAGTGCTGACCAATCTGGGGCCAACGTCCTGACTTTC. Translating it yields CSADQSGANVLTF. The chain is built from TRBV20-1 and TRBJ2-6, with unresolved D. Germline-derived CDR1 and CDR2 are DFQATT and SNEGSKA (reference sequence). This CDR3 region has 13 residues. The germline V and J ends were trimmed by 5 bases and 1 base, with 6 bases remaining between them.

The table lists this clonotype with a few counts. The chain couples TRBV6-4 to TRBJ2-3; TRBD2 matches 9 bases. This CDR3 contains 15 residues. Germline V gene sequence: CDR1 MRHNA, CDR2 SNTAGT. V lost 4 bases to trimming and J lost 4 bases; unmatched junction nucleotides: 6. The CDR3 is CASSVDLAGSDTQYF. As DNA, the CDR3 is TGTGCCAGCAGTGTTGACCTAGCGGGATCAGATACGCAGTATTTT.

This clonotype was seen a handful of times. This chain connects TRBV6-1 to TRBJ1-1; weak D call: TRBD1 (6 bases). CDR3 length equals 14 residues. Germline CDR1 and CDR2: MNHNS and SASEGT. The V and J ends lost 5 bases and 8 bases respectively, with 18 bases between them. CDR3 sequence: CASSKIRDKAEAFF. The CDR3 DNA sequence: TGTGCCAGCAGTAAAATCCGGGACAAGGCCGAAGCTTTCTTT.

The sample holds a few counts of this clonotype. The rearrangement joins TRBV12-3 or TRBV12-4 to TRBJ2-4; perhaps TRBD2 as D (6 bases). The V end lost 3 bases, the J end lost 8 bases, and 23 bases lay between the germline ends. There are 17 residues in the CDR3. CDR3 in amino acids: CASSFRNPGGLGDIQYF. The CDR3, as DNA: TGTGCCAGCAGTTTTAGGAACCCAGGAGGGCTTGGAGACATTCAGTACTTC.

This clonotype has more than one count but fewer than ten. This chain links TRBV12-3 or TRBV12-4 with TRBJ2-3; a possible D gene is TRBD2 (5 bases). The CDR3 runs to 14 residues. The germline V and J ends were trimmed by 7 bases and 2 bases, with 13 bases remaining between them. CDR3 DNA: TGTGCCAGCACCCTACGGGGTATCACAGATACGCAGTATTTT. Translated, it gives CASTLRGITDTQYF.

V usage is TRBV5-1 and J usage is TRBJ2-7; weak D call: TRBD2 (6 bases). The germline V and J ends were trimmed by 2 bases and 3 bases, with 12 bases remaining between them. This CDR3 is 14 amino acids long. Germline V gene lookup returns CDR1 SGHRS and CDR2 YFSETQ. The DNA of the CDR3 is TGCGCCAGCAGCTTTTGGGAGGTGGGCTACGAGCAGTACTTC. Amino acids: CASSFWEVGYEQYF.